These 5 T cell receptor beta chains originate from one sample sequenced in a study of CD8 T cells in Susac syndrome. Random hexamers primed reverse transcription of about 0.5 to 1 ug RNA. MiXCR was run by TCRdb on the immunoSEQ multiplex PCR reads, yielding one entry per CDR3 protein. The sample gives 330,000 or so distinct CDR3 sequences, 65% to 90% of which show up once; around 0.2% is in the top ten. Input material: CD8+ T cells from PBMCs. The receptors shown here come from a human donor with multiple sclerosis.

The V call is TRBV6-5, the J call TRBJ1-4; D unresolved. The CDR3 covers 14 residues. The V end lost 0 bases, the J end lost 6 bases, and 8 bases lay between the germline ends. Germline CDR1 and CDR2: MNHEY and SVGAGI. CDR3 nucleotide sequence: TGTGCCAGCAGTTACTCTCTCGGGGATGAAAAACTGTTTTTT. It is translated as CASSYSLGDEKLFF.

This chain joins TRBV7-2 and TRBJ2-1; the match to TRBD2 covers 12 bases. The ends lost 5 bases at V and 4 bases at J; junction bases unmatched: 9. Germline assignment: CDR1 SGHTA and CDR2 FQGNSA. This CDR3 spans 17 amino acids. This CDR3 reads CASSATSGRSRYNEQFF. CDR3 DNA: TGTGCCAGCAGCGCGACTAGCGGGAGATCTCGATACAATGAGCAGTTCTTC.

J is TRBJ1-5 and V is TRBV6-2 or TRBV6-3, with 9 bases fitting TRBD1. Germline V gives CDR1 MNHEY, CDR2 SVGEGT. The CDR3 is 15 amino acids. Germline trimming cut 7 bases from V and 6 bases from J; bases unmatched to any gene: 10. The CDR3 DNA is TGTGCCAGCACCGAAACAGGGGGCAGGAGTCAGCCCCAGCATTTT. Residues: CASTETGGRSQPQHF.

This clonotype was detected once. The rearrangement links TRBV19 to TRBJ1-5; a weak D match, TRBD1 (5 bases). The CDR3 is 14 amino acids. V shed 7 bases and J shed 4 bases, with 14 bases lying between them. CDR1 is LNHDA and CDR2 is SQIVND in the germline V gene (reference sequence). CDR3 residues: CASTVRDLNQPQHF. Written as DNA, the CDR3 is TGTGCCAGTACCGTACGGGACCTTAATCAGCCCCAGCATTTT.

This sequence joins TRBV10-3 and TRBJ2-1; 7 nucleotides agree with TRBD1. CDR1 is ENHRY, CDR2 SYGVKD, per germline. J lost 3 bases, V lost 7 bases, and 6 bases had no gene match. The CDR3 sequence is 14 residues long. This CDR3 is CAINSGTDYNEQFF. CDR3 nucleotide sequence: TGTGCCATCAATTCTGGGACAGACTACAATGAGCAGTTCTTC.